Following are 6 T cell receptor beta chains from one sample sequenced in a study of human T cells and chemical hapten exposure (dated by TCRdb to about 2021). Interpreted using the paper, the time point label stands for: pre-sensitization, week 0. This specimen's treatment or condition label, per the study, means: therapeutic diphenylcyclopropenone sensitization with weekly scalp DPC. Preparation of the library involved RACE. TCRdb records NextSeq 500 as the sequencer. TCRdb applied fastp at Q25 and MiXCR to the public reads, then kept only in-frame beta chains. Rows with a matching CDR3 protein are joined into one entry that keeps the most common DNA and genes. This sample has 250,000 or so distinct CDR3 sequences in its table, and around 7% of those were observed once. The ten biggest clones cover 1.2% of the sample. Sequencing used whole blood, obtained in connection with sensitization to the hapten diphenylcyclopropenone (DPC). These receptors originate from a man between 18 and 35 years old with alopecia areata. Some clones in this sample may be carry-over from other donors' samples.

The chain joins TRBV13 to TRBJ1-6; no clear D. The CDR3 covers 15 residues. Trimming removed 3 bases at V and 5 bases at J, with 11 bases between. CDR1 PRHDT and CDR2 FYEKMQ come from the germline V gene (reference sequence). CDR3 sequence reads: CASSFPNRDNSPLHF. CDR3 bases: TGTGCCAGCAGCTTCCCCAATAGGGATAATTCACCCCTCCACTTT. Variable domain in full (rest from reference TRBV13 and TRBJ1-6): AAGVIQSPRHLIKEKRETATLKCYPIPRHDTVYWYQQGPGQDPQFLISFYEKMQSDKGSIPDRFSAQQFSDYHSELNMSSLELGDSALYFCASSFPNRDNSPLHFGNGTRLTVT.

This clonotype was observed a few times. The V and J genes are TRBV3-1 and TRBJ1-6, with no clear D. V gave up 0 bases and J gave up 4 bases, with 7 bases separating them. Germline V gene data show CDR1 as LGHDT and CDR2 as YNNKEL (reference sequence). The CDR3 contains 15 residues. In DNA form, the CDR3 reads TGTGCCAGCAGCCAAGATCAAGTGTATAATTCACCCCTCCACTTT. Translating gives CASSQDQVYNSPLHF.

This clonotype was observed a few times. The chain is built from TRBV28 and TRBJ1-5, with D maybe TRBD1 (6 bases). The CDR3 length is 13 residues. The germline V and J ends were trimmed by 8 bases and 7 bases, with 15 bases remaining between them. Germline V gene sequence: CDR1 MDHEN, CDR2 SYDVKM. The CDR3 nucleotides are TGTGCCAGCGCCACAGGGAGGAACCAGCCCCAGCATTTT. Translating gives CASATGRNQPQHF.

This clonotype was detected a few times. This sequence joins TRBV10-3 and TRBJ2-3, with 8 bases fitting TRBD1. The J segment lost 1 base and the V segment lost 10 bases, leaving 7 bases of the junction unmatched. The CDR3 runs to 14 residues. Germline lookup yields CDR1 ENHRY and CDR2 SYGVKD. The CDR3 loop reads CATYRGQGTDTQYF. CDR3 in DNA: TGTGCCACCTACCGGGGACAGGGCACAGATACGCAGTATTTT.

This chain links TRBV7-2 with TRBJ2-7, with D hard to call. Germline CDR1 is SGHTA and CDR2 is FQGNSA. The CDR3 is 18 amino acids. Between the trimmed V and J ends, which lost 1 base and 0 bases, there was a span of 19 bases. The CDR3 protein is CASSLVGIRHDFSYEQYF. CDR3 DNA: TGTGCCAGCAGCTTAGTAGGCATCCGCCACGATTTCTCCTACGAGCAGTACTTC.

This clonotype was seen only a few times. V gene TRBV6-2 or TRBV6-3 combines with J gene TRBJ1-1, with 8 bases identical to TRBD1. This CDR3 comprises 17 residues. Germline CDR1 and CDR2: MNHEY and SVGEGT. V shed 7 bases, J shed 5 bases, and the junction held 18 bases outside the gene matches. The CDR3 is CASIKPFGGRGRTEAFF. In nucleotides, the CDR3 is TGTGCCAGCATCAAACCTTTCGGGGGCAGGGGGCGAACTGAAGCTTTCTTT.